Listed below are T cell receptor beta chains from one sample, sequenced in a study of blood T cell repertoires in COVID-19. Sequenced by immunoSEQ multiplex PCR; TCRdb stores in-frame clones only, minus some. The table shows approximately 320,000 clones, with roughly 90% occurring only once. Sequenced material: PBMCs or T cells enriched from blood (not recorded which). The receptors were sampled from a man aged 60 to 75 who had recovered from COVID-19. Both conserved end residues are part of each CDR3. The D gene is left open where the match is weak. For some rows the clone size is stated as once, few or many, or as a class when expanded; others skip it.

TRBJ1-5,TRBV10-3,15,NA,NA,CAISESGGSNQPQHF,TGTGCCATCAGTGAGTCGGGGGGGAGCAATCAGCCCCAGCATTTT
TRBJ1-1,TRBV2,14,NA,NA,CASRRGGQSTEAFF,TGTGCCAGCAGACGGGGGGGGCAGAGCACTGAAGCTTTCTTT
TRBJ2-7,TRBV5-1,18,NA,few,CASSSNRGPRSSRDEQYF,TGCGCCAGCAGCTCCAATCGCGGTCCTCGTTCGTCCAGGGACGAGCAGTACTTC
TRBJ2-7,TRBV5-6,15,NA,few,CASSPGVVPSYEQYF,TGTGCCAGCAGCCCAGGGGTTGTGCCCTCCTACGAGCAGTACTTC
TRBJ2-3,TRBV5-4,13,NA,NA,CASSLTGQDTQYF,TGTGCCAGCAGCTTGACAGGGCAAGATACGCAGTATTTT
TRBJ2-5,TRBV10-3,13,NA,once,CAISAGFGETQYF,TGTGCCATCAGTGCGGGGTTTGGTGAGACCCAGTACTTC
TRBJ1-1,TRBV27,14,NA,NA,CASSKTLVGTEAFF,TGTGCCAGCAGTAAGACTCTAGTAGGCACTGAAGCTTTCTTT
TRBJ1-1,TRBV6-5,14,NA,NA,CASSYSGQPGGTFF,TGTGCCAGCAGTTACTCGGGGCAACCCGGGGGGACTTTCTTT
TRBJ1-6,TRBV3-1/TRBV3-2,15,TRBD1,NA,CASSRGTGLNSPLHF,TGTGCCAGCAGCCGCGGGACAGGCCTTAATTCACCCCTCCACTTT
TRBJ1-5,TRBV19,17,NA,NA,CASTYSIDLAGNQPQHF,TGTGCCAGTACCTATTCTATCGACCTCGCGGGCAATCAGCCCCAGCATTTT
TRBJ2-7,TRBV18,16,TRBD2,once,CASSTRTSGTTYEQYF,TGTGCCAGCTCAACTCGGACTAGCGGGACCACCTACGAGCAGTACTTC
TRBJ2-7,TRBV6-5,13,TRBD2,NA,CARESGRTYEQYF,TGTGCCAGAGAGAGCGGGAGAACCTACGAGCAGTACTTC
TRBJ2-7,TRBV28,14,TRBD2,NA,CASSQGTSGYEQYF,TGTGCCAGCAGTCAGGGGACTAGCGGCTACGAGCAGTACTTC
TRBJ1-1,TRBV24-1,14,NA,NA,CATSEAPDRSGAFF,TGTGCCACCAGTGAGGCCCCTGACAGGAGTGGTGCTTTCTTT
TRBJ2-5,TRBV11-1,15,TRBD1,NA,CASSLARGGGETQYF,TGTGCCAGCAGCTTAGCGAGAGGGGGCGGAGAGACCCAGTACTTC
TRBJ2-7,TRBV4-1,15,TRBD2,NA,CASSLRTSGRWEQYF,TGCGCCAGCAGCCTTCGGACTAGCGGGAGGTGGGAGCAGTACTTC
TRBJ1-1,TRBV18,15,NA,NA,CASSPPVGGGAEAFF,TGTGCCAGCTCACCACCTGTGGGCGGAGGTGCTGAAGCTTTCTTT
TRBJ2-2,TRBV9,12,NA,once,CASSRNTGELFF,TGTGCCAGCAGCCGGAACACCGGGGAGCTGTTTTTT
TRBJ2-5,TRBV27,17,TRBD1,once,CASSRIPGQGTQETQYF,TGTGCCAGCAGTCGAATCCCGGGACAGGGGACCCAAGAGACCCAGTACTTC
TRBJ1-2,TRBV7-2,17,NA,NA,CASSLKAPGNVYYGYTF,TGTGCCAGCAGCTTAAAGGCCCCAGGGAATGTCTACTATGGCTACACCTTC
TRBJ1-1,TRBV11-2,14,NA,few,CASSLGGGGTEAFF,TGTGCCAGCAGCTTAGGGGGGGGAGGCACTGAAGCTTTCTTT
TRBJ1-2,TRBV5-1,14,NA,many,CASSLPGQTYGYTF,TGCGCCAGCAGCTTGCCCGGACAGACATATGGCTACACCTTC
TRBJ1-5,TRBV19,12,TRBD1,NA,CASRTGGGKQHF,TGTGCCAGTAGGACAGGGGGCGGGAAGCAGCATTTT
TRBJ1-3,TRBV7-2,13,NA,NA,CASRPRQGNTIYF,TGTGCCAGCAGACCACGTCAGGGAAACACCATATATTTT
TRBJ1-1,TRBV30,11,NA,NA,CAWSVLYGAFF,TGTGCCTGGAGTGTGCTATATGGAGCTTTCTTT
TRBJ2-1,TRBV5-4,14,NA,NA,CASSLFQGGDEQFF,TGTGCCAGCAGCTTATTTCAGGGGGGCGATGAGCAGTTCTTC
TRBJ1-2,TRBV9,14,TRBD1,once,CASSGEGQGYGYTF,TGTGCCAGCAGCGGGGAGGGACAGGGCTATGGCTACACCTTC